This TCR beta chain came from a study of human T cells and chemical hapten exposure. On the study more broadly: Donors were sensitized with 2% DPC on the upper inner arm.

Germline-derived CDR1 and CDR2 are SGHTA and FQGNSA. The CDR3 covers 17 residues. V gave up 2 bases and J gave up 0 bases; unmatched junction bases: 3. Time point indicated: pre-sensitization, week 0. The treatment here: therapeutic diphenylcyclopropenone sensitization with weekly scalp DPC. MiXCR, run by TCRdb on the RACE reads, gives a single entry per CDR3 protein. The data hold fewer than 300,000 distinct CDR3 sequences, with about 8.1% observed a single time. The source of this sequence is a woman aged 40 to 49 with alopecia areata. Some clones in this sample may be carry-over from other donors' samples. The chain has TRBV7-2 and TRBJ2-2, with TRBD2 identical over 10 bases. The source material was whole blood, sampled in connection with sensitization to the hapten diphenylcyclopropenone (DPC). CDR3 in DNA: TGTGCCAGCAGCTTAACCCTAGCGGGAGCGAACACCGGGGAGCTGTTTTTT. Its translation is CASSLTLAGANTGELFF. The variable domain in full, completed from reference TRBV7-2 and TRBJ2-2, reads GAGVSQSPSNKVTEKGKDVELRCDPISGHTALYWYRQSLGQGLEFLIYFQGNSAPDKSGLPSDRFSAERTGGSVSTLTIQRTQQEDSAVYLCASSLTLAGANTGELFFGEGSRLTVL.